This T cell receptor beta chain was sequenced for a study of long-term antiretroviral therapy in people with HIV. Looking at the study overall: The earliest samples predate the 2015 immediate-ART recommendation by about a decade. Findings of the study overall: Data on ART adherence, viral resistance or therapy changes were unavailable. HIV repertoires had narrower CDR3 length ranges than controls.

Investigators performed immunoSEQ version v3.0 at survey level. The data were produced by immunoSEQ multiplex PCR, yet TCRdb's version contains in-frame clones alone and is incomplete. Of around 20,000 clones listed, 84% are singletons. As regards this clone: The antigen is unknown.

The CDR3 has 15 residues. Germline V gene lookup returns CDR1 SGHTA and CDR2 FQGNSA. V shed 5 bases and J shed 7 bases, with 20 bases lying between them. This sequence was found in a man between 18 and 29 years old with HIV. Sequencing used unsorted PBMCs, obtained 0.9 years after starting antiretroviral therapy. The gene calls are TRBV7-2 and TRBJ1-2; possibly TRBD1 for D (6 bases). The CDR3 nucleotides are TGTGCCAGCAGCGAAACACAGGGCCGAACTGGTGGCTACACCTTC. It codes for CASSETQGRTGGYTF. The whole variable domain, remainder taken from reference TRBV7-2 and TRBJ1-2, is GAGVSQSPSNKVTEKGKDVELRCDPISGHTALYWYRQSLGQGLEFLIYFQGNSAPDKSGLPSDRFSAERTGGSVSTLTIQRTQQEDSAVYLCASSETQGRTGGYTFGSGTRLTVV.